Following are 7 T cell receptor beta chains from one sample sequenced in a study of CXCR3-negative and CXCR3-positive naive CD8 T cells. Findings and caveats of the study: Higher TRB CDR3 hydrophobicity marked CXCR3-positive naive cells relative to CXCR3-negative naive cells.

The libraries of TRB cDNA were prepared using 5' RACE with UMI labels. TCRdb reprocessed the 5' RACE reads, keeping one entry per CDR3 protein, no DNA. The data show over 100,000 distinct CDR3 sequences, and the top ten clones hold approximately 0.38%. Their specific antigens are unknown. Sequencing was done on a sample of naive CXCR3+ CD8+ T cells from blood. The subset here: CD45RO-CCR7+CD27+CD95- naive CD8+ T cells expressing CXCR3 (TNR3+). The receptors come from a human donor in good health. Some clones in this sample may be carry-over from other donors' samples.

The chain carries TRBV20-1 and TRBJ2-5; TCRdb returns TRBD2, unconfirmable since there is no DNA. CDR3 length: 14 amino acids. Germline assignment: CDR1 DFQATT and CDR2 SNEGSKA (reference sequence). The CDR3 is CSANLLAAQETQYF.

The rearrangement uses TRBV11-2 and TRBJ1-1. The CDR3 covers 13 residues. CDR1 SGHAT and CDR2 FQNNGV come from the germline V gene. CDR3 protein: CASSLVAGSEAFF.

The CDR3 loop reads CASKAGGYNEQLF. V gene TRBV7-8 combines with J gene TRBJ2-1; checking the TCRdb D call of TRBD2 is not possible without DNA. Germline assignment: CDR1 SGHVS and CDR2 FQNEAQ. The CDR3 extends over 13 amino acids. The complete variable domain, with remaining parts taken from reference TRBV7-8 and TRBJ2-1, reads GAGVSQSPRYKVAKRGQDVALRCDPISGHVSLFWYQQALGQGPEFLTYFQNEAQLDKSGLPSDRFFAERPEGSVSTLKIQRTQQEDSAVYLCASKAGGYNEQLFGPGTRLTVL.

This chain links TRBV7-8 with TRBJ1-3. The CDR3 length is 13 residues. Germline-derived CDR1 and CDR2 are SGHVS and FQNEAQ. The CDR3 region is CASSLGSVRSIYF.

The V and J genes are TRBV7-2 and TRBJ2-7; the D gene TCRdb calls, TRBD1, cannot be checked with no DNA. The CDR3 length is 14 residues. Germline V gives CDR1 SGHTA, CDR2 FQGNSA. CDR3 sequence reads: CASSLERGFNEQYF.

This chain uses TRBV7-9 with TRBJ2-7. Germline values: CDR1 SEHNR, CDR2 FQNEAQ (reference sequence). This CDR3 is 14 amino acids long. This CDR3 reads CASSPADGSYEQYF.

The chain carries TRBV29-1 and TRBJ2-3; the D call of TRBD2 rests on TCRdb alone, since no DNA is present to check it. This CDR3 has 12 residues. Germline-derived CDR1 and CDR2 are SQVTM and ANQGSEA. The CDR3 sequence: CSVWAFGDTQYF.